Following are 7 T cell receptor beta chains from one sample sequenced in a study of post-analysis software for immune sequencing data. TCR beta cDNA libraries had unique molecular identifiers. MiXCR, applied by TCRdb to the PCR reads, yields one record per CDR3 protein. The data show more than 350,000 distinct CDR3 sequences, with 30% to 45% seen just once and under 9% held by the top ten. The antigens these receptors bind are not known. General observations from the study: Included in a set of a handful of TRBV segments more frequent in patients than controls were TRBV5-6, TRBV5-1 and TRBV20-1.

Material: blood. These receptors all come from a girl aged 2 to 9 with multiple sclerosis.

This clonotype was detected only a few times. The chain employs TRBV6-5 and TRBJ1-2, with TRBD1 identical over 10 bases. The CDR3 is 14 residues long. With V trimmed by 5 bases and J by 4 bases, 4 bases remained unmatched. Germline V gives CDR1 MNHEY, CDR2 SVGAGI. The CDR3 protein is CASSQRTGGYGYTF. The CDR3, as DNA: TGTGCCAGCAGTCAACGGACAGGGGGCTATGGCTACACCTTC.

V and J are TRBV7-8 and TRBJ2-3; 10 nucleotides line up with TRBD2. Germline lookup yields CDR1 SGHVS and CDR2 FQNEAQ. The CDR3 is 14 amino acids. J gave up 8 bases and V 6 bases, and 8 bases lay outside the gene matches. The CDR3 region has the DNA TGTGCCAGCAGTAAATTAGCGGGAGGCGGTACGCAGTATTTT. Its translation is CASSKLAGGGTQYF. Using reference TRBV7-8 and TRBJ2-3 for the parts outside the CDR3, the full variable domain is GAGVSQSPRYKVAKRGQDVALRCDPISGHVSLFWYQQALGQGPEFLTYFQNEAQLDKSGLPSDRFFAERPEGSVSTLKIQRTQQEDSAVYLCASSKLAGGGTQYFGPGTRLTVL.

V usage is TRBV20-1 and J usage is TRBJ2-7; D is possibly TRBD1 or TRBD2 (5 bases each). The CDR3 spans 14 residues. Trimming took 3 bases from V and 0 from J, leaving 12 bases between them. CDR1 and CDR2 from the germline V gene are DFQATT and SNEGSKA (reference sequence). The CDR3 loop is CSASLEGPSYEQYF. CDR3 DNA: TGCAGTGCTAGTCTCGAGGGGCCCTCCTACGAGCAGTACTTC.

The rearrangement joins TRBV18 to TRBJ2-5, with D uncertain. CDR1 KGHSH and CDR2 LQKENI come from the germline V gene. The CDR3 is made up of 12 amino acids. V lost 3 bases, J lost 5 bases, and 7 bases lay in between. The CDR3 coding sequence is TGTGCCAGCTCACCGAACAGCGAGACCCAGTACTTC. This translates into CASSPNSETQYF.

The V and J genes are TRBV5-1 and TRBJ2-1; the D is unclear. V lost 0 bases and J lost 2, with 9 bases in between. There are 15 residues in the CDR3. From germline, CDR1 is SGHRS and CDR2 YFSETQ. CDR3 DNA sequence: TGCGCCAGCAGCTTGGTTACAGATGCCTACAATGAGCAGTTCTTC. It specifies CASSLVTDAYNEQFF.

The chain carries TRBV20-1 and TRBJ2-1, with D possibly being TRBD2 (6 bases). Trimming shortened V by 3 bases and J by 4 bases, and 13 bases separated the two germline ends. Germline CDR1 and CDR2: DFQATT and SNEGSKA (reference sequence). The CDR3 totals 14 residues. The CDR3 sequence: CSASSLASYNEQFF. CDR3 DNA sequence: TGCAGTGCTAGTTCACTAGCAAGTTACAATGAGCAGTTCTTC.

CDR3 DNA sequence: TGTGCCAGCAGAACAAGCGGGACCCCCTACGAGCAGTACTTC. This translates into CASRTSGTPYEQYF. This chain uses TRBV6-2 or TRBV6-3 with TRBJ2-7; 7 nucleotides align to TRBD2. V trimming: 6 bases; J trimming: 2 bases; junction bases outside the gene matches: 7. This CDR3 has 14 amino acids. Germline CDR1 reads MNHEY; CDR2 reads SVGEGT.